The present T cell receptor (beta chain) was sequenced within a study of Ad26.COV2.S vaccination and SARS-CoV-2 variants. Looking at the study overall: The donor was enrolled in the Ad26.COV2.S arm of the COV1001 trial. Administration of Ad26.COV2.S was intramuscular, either once or twice 56 days apart. Findings and caveats of the study: Reportedly, after vaccination the spike-specific CD8+ and CD4+ T cell responses displayed substantial breadth. Researchers cautioned that TCR breadth and depth analyses may have underestimated total T cell responses.

The CDR3 totals 14 residues. Per germline, CDR1 SEHNR and CDR2 FQNEAQ (reference sequence). Trimming at V came to 8 bases and at J to 4 bases, leaving 4 bases not matched to a gene. TCRdb's copy holds only in-frame clones and misses some; the assay was immunoSEQ multiplex PCR. Seen here are roughly 330,000 clones, roughly 90% observed once, and the top ten hold about 5%. Sample treatment: some 20 received Ad26.COV2.S at low or high dose, single or two shots; a few received placebo; per-sample allocation not given. Vaccine and placebo recipients were sampled on day 63 after the first injection. As for this clone: Its antigen is unidentified.

This clonotype was sampled from a person aged 18-65 years who received the Ad26.COV2.S COVID-19 vaccine or a placebo. The specimen comprised peripheral blood, sampled in a trial of Ad26.COV2.S vaccine versus placebo. The rearrangement joins TRBV7-9 to TRBJ2-1; 11 bases map to TRBD2. CDR3 DNA sequence: TGTGCCAGCTTAGGGACTAGCGGATACAATGAGCAGTTCTTC. Translating it yields CASLGTSGYNEQFF. The whole variable domain, filled in from reference TRBV7-9 and TRBJ2-1, reads DTGVSQNPRHKITKRGQNVTFRCDPISEHNRLYWYRQTLGQGPEFLTYFQNEAQLEKSRLLSDRFSAERPKGSFSTLEIQRTEQGDSAMYLCASLGTSGYNEQFFGPGTRLTVL.